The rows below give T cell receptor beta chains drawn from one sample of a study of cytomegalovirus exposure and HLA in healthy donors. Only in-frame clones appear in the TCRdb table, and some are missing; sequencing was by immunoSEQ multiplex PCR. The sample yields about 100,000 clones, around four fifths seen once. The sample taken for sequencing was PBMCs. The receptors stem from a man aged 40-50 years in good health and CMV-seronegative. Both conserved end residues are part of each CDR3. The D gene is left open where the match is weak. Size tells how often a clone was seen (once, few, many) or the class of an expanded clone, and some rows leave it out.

CDR3aa: CASSLEGGRSTDTQYF
CDR3nt: TGCGCCAGCAGCTTGGAGGGGGGGCGAAGCACAGATACGCAGTATTTT
len: 16
d_gene: .
j_gene: TRBJ2-3
v_gene: TRBV5-1
abundance: .

CDR3aa: CASSRQGLSGNTIYF
CDR3nt: TGTGCCAGCAGTCGACAGGGCCTTAGCGGAAACACCATATATTTT
len: 15
d_gene: TRBD1
j_gene: TRBJ1-3
v_gene: TRBV6-6
abundance: .

CDR3aa: CASSFRDGGRPHTSYNEQFF
CDR3nt: TGTGCCAGCAGCTTTCGGGACGGGGGGCGGCCCCATACCTCCTACAATGAGCAGTTCTTC
len: 20
d_gene: .
j_gene: TRBJ2-1
v_gene: TRBV7-8
abundance: .

CDR3aa: CATEGDEAFF
CDR3nt: TGTGCCACCGAGGGGGATGAAGCTTTCTTT
len: 10
d_gene: .
j_gene: TRBJ1-1
v_gene: TRBV19
abundance: .

CDR3aa: CASSQRTGPEKLFF
CDR3nt: TGTGCCAGCAGCCAGAGGACAGGTCCGGAAAAACTGTTTTTT
len: 14
d_gene: TRBD1
j_gene: TRBJ1-4
v_gene: TRBV7-9
abundance: .

CDR3aa: CASSLTRTVSGANVLTF
CDR3nt: TGTGCCAGCAGCCTCACTCGGACAGTCTCTGGGGCCAACGTCCTGACTTTC
len: 17
d_gene: .
j_gene: TRBJ2-6
v_gene: TRBV7-2
abundance: once

CDR3aa: CASSLGGQGRGEAFF
CDR3nt: TGCGCCAGCAGCTTGGGGGGCCAGGGGAGAGGGGAAGCTTTCTTT
len: 15
d_gene: .
j_gene: TRBJ1-1
v_gene: TRBV5-1
abundance: .

CDR3aa: CASSATVPTEAFF
CDR3nt: TGTGCCAGTAGCGCGACAGTCCCCACTGAAGCTTTCTTT
len: 13
d_gene: .
j_gene: TRBJ1-1
v_gene: TRBV19
abundance: .

CDR3aa: CASSSLTGPRAFF
CDR3nt: TGTGCCAGCAGTTCCTTAACAGGGCCTAGAGCTTTCTTT
len: 13
d_gene: .
j_gene: TRBJ1-1
v_gene: TRBV27
abundance: .

CDR3aa: CASSDPIGGGQPQHF
CDR3nt: TGTGCCAGCAGTGACCCTATTGGGGGAGGGCAGCCCCAGCATTTT
len: 15
d_gene: .
j_gene: TRBJ1-5
v_gene: TRBV6-1
abundance: .

CDR3aa: CASSLDSGGAGEQFF
CDR3nt: TGTGCCAGCAGCTTAGATAGCGGGGGGGCTGGTGAGCAGTTCTTC
len: 15
d_gene: TRBD2
j_gene: TRBJ2-1
v_gene: TRBV11-2
abundance: .

CDR3aa: CSVGTGENTEAFF
CDR3nt: TGCAGCGTTGGTACAGGGGAAAACACTGAAGCTTTCTTT
len: 13
d_gene: TRBD1
j_gene: TRBJ1-1
v_gene: TRBV29-1
abundance: .

CDR3aa: CASSGRTGTTNEKLFF
CDR3nt: TGTGCCAGCAGCGGCCGGACGGGGACAACTAATGAAAAACTGTTTTTT
len: 16
d_gene: .
j_gene: TRBJ1-4
v_gene: TRBV7-2
abundance: .

CDR3aa: CASTLGAFNYGYTF
CDR3nt: TGTGCCAGCACCCTAGGGGCCTTTAACTATGGCTACACCTTC
len: 14
d_gene: .
j_gene: TRBJ1-2
v_gene: TRBV7-8
abundance: .

CDR3aa: CASSIGGASNQPQHF
CDR3nt: TGTGCCAGTAGTATTGGAGGGGCAAGCAATCAGCCCCAGCATTTT
len: 15
d_gene: .
j_gene: TRBJ1-5
v_gene: TRBV19
abundance: .

CDR3aa: CASSLDWKETQYF
CDR3nt: TGTGCCAGCAGTCTCGACTGGAAAGAGACCCAGTACTTC
len: 13
d_gene: .
j_gene: TRBJ2-5
v_gene: TRBV27
abundance: .

CDR3aa: CASSLGPGSSSLEQYF
CDR3nt: TGTGCCAGCAGCTTGGGTCCGGGATCTTCCTCTCTCGAGCAGTACTTC
len: 16
d_gene: .
j_gene: TRBJ2-7
v_gene: TRBV5-4
abundance: .

CDR3aa: CASSDSRADTQYF
CDR3nt: TGTGCCAGCAGCGATTCCCGCGCAGATACGCAGTATTTT
len: 13
d_gene: .
j_gene: TRBJ2-3
v_gene: TRBV11-3
abundance: .

CDR3aa: CASSFTGTGDYSPLHF
CDR3nt: TGTGCCAGCAGCTTCACCGGGACAGGAGATTATTCACCCCTCCACTTT
len: 16
d_gene: TRBD1
j_gene: TRBJ1-6
v_gene: TRBV7-9
abundance: .

CDR3aa: CASSFEGGRMNTEAFF
CDR3nt: TGTGCCAGCAGCTTTGAAGGGGGCCGCATGAACACTGAAGCTTTCTTT
len: 16
d_gene: TRBD1
j_gene: TRBJ1-1
v_gene: TRBV5-4
abundance: .

CDR3aa: CASSRDRVPSYYEQYF
CDR3nt: TGTGCCAGCAGCAGGGACAGGGTCCCGAGTTACTACGAGCAGTACTTC
len: 16
d_gene: TRBD1
j_gene: TRBJ2-7
v_gene: TRBV5-6
abundance: once

CDR3aa: CASRPGQGNQPQHF
CDR3nt: TGCGCCAGCCGCCCAGGACAGGGCAATCAGCCCCAGCATTTT
len: 14
d_gene: TRBD1
j_gene: TRBJ1-5
v_gene: TRBV5-1
abundance: .

CDR3aa: CASTSAPKGTAAETQYF
CDR3nt: TGTGCCAGCACGTCAGCCCCGAAGGGGACAGCGGCAGAGACTCAGTACTTC
len: 17
d_gene: TRBD1
j_gene: TRBJ2-5
v_gene: TRBV27
abundance: once

CDR3aa: CASGKEDWTYGYTF
CDR3nt: TGTGCTAGTGGGAAGGAGGACTGGACCTATGGCTACACCTTC
len: 14
d_gene: .
j_gene: TRBJ1-2
v_gene: TRBV12-5
abundance: .

CDR3aa: CASSRVGTRESGNYGYTF
CDR3nt: TGTGCCAGCAGTCGCGTCGGGACAAGGGAGTCGGGGAACTATGGCTACACCTTC
len: 18
d_gene: .
j_gene: TRBJ1-2
v_gene: TRBV27
abundance: .

CDR3aa: CASSSDRAPRTEAFF
CDR3nt: TGCGCCAGCAGCTCAGACAGGGCGCCGCGTACTGAAGCTTTCTTT
len: 15
d_gene: TRBD1
j_gene: TRBJ1-1
v_gene: TRBV5-1
abundance: .

CDR3aa: CASSPGRETAYEQYF
CDR3nt: TGTGCCAGCAGCCCTGGCCGGGAGACAGCCTACGAGCAGTACTTC
len: 15
d_gene: .
j_gene: TRBJ2-7
v_gene: TRBV5-4
abundance: once

CDR3aa: CASSSTFSASSGNTIYF
CDR3nt: TGTGCCAGCAGCTCGACTTTCTCGGCTAGCTCTGGAAACACCATATATTTT
len: 17
d_gene: .
j_gene: TRBJ1-3
v_gene: TRBV5-6
abundance: .

CDR3aa: CASSPGQGFQETQYF
CDR3nt: TGTGCCAGCAGCCCGGGACAGGGCTTTCAAGAGACCCAGTACTTC
len: 15
d_gene: TRBD1
j_gene: TRBJ2-5
v_gene: TRBV27
abundance: .

CDR3aa: CASSPQTGGRADTQYF
CDR3nt: TGTGCCAGCAGTCCCCAGACAGGGGGAAGAGCAGATACGCAGTATTTT
len: 16
d_gene: TRBD1
j_gene: TRBJ2-3
v_gene: TRBV6-7
abundance: .

CDR3aa: CASSGQRGVYGYTF
CDR3nt: TGTGCCAGCAGCGGACAACGAGGCGTCTATGGCTACACCTTC
len: 14
d_gene: .
j_gene: TRBJ1-2
v_gene: TRBV11-2
abundance: once

CDR3aa: CASSPPQGITNEQFF
CDR3nt: TGTGCCAGCTCACCACCCCAGGGTATCACAAATGAGCAGTTCTTC
len: 15
d_gene: .
j_gene: TRBJ2-1
v_gene: TRBV18
abundance: .

CDR3aa: CASSLGQINNSPLHF
CDR3nt: TGCGCCAGCAGCTTGGGACAGATTAATAATTCACCCCTCCACTTT
len: 15
d_gene: .
j_gene: TRBJ1-6
v_gene: TRBV5-1
abundance: few

CDR3aa: CASSSQSAGPGIIQYF
CDR3nt: TGTGCCAGCAGCTCTCAGTCCGCGGGTCCGGGGATCATTCAGTACTTC
len: 16
d_gene: .
j_gene: TRBJ2-4
v_gene: TRBV7-6
abundance: .

CDR3aa: CASRRLAGGGTDTQYF
CDR3nt: TGTGCCAGCAGGAGACTAGCGGGGGGTGGCACAGATACGCAGTATTTT
len: 16
d_gene: TRBD2
j_gene: TRBJ2-3
v_gene: TRBV7-9
abundance: .

CDR3aa: CASSLAGDGMNTEAFF
CDR3nt: TGTGCCAGCAGTTTAGCGGGGGACGGGATGAACACTGAAGCTTTCTTT
len: 16
d_gene: .
j_gene: TRBJ1-1
v_gene: TRBV27
abundance: .

CDR3aa: CASSASTSGAYNEQFF
CDR3nt: TGCGCCAGCAGTGCCTCGACTAGCGGGGCATACAATGAGCAGTTCTTC
len: 16
d_gene: TRBD2
j_gene: TRBJ2-1
v_gene: TRBV10-2
abundance: .

CDR3aa: CASSLPGHPNTEAFF
CDR3nt: TGTGCCAGCAGCTTACCGGGACATCCGAACACTGAAGCTTTCTTT
len: 15
d_gene: .
j_gene: TRBJ1-1
v_gene: TRBV7-9
abundance: few

CDR3aa: CASSLQETSTGYTF
CDR3nt: TGCGCCAGCAGCTTACAGGAGACCTCTACCGGCTACACCTTC
len: 14
d_gene: .
j_gene: TRBJ1-2
v_gene: TRBV5-1
abundance: once

CDR3aa: CASSNQQGAKNSPLHF
CDR3nt: TGTGCCAGCAGCAATCAACAGGGGGCTAAGAATTCACCCCTCCACTTT
len: 16
d_gene: TRBD1
j_gene: TRBJ1-6
v_gene: TRBV9
abundance: .

CDR3aa: CASSQPGSPLHF
CDR3nt: TGTGCCAGCAGCCAACCGGGATCACCCCTCCACTTT
len: 12
d_gene: .
j_gene: TRBJ1-6
v_gene: TRBV7-9
abundance: .

CDR3aa: CASSPILAGGHADTQYF
CDR3nt: TGTGCCAGCAGCCCAATACTAGCGGGGGGCCACGCAGATACGCAGTATTTT
len: 17
d_gene: TRBD2
j_gene: TRBJ2-3
v_gene: TRBV11-2
abundance: .

CDR3aa: CASSFSGTSTDTQYF
CDR3nt: TGCGCCAGCAGCTTCTCCGGGACTAGCACAGATACGCAGTATTTT
len: 15
d_gene: .
j_gene: TRBJ2-3
v_gene: TRBV5-1
abundance: .

CDR3aa: CASSRVNSNQPQHF
CDR3nt: TGTGCCAGCAGCCGAGTGAATAGCAATCAGCCCCAGCATTTT
len: 14
d_gene: .
j_gene: TRBJ1-5
v_gene: TRBV4-2
abundance: .

CDR3aa: CASSTDRHSYEQYF
CDR3nt: TGTGCCAGCAGTACAGACAGGCACTCCTACGAGCAGTACTTC
len: 14
d_gene: .
j_gene: TRBJ2-7
v_gene: TRBV6-5
abundance: .